Following are 3 T cell receptor beta chains from one sample sequenced in a study of radiation and T cells in renal cell carcinoma. Libraries were prepared by immunoSEQ multiplex PCR; TCRdb keeps only in-frame clonotypes and omits some of them. Seen here are fewer than 200,000 clones, roughly nine tenths observed once, and the top ten hold about 11%. Sample time point: blood 4 weeks post-SBRT, at nephrectomy. Stated treatment: 15 Gy SBRT to primary tumor, nephrectomy 4 weeks later. The material was blood, obtained from a patient whose treatment included radiotherapy and nephrectomy. These receptors originate from a woman between 50 and 59 years old with renal cell carcinoma.

The CDR3 loop reads CASSRTSGVVYEQYF. In nucleotides, the CDR3 is TGTGCCAGCTCTAGGACTAGCGGGGTAGTGTACGAGCAGTACTTC. This chain joins TRBV7-9 and TRBJ2-7; 12 bases map to TRBD2. This CDR3 is built from 15 residues. Looked up from germline, CDR1 is SEHNR and CDR2 is FQNEAQ (reference sequence). V gave up 8 bases and J gave up 4 bases; unmatched junction bases: 9.

V gene TRBV6-5 combines with J gene TRBJ2-5; 10 nucleotides match TRBD1. The J segment lost 9 bases and the V segment lost 6 bases, leaving 10 bases of the junction unmatched. The CDR3 is 14 amino acids. Germline V gene data show CDR1 as MNHEY and CDR2 as SVGAGI. CDR3 amino acids: CASSPDRGRTAQYF. The CDR3 bases are TGTGCCAGCAGCCCTGACAGGGGGCGGACGGCCCAGTACTTC.

The gene calls are TRBV12-5 and TRBJ2-7; 8 positions match TRBD2. The CDR3 contains 14 residues. CDR1 is LGHNT and CDR2 is FRNRAP in the germline V gene. With 5 bases clipped from V and 6 bases from J, the junction kept 9 bases outside the gene matches. The CDR3 reads CASGAGGRAGEQYF. Written as DNA, the CDR3 is TGTGCTAGTGGTGCGGGGGGACGGGCCGGCGAGCAGTACTTC.